These 15 T cell receptor beta chains were sequenced from one sample in a study of blood T cell repertoires in COVID-19 (TCRdb year 2020). The method behind the library was the immunoSEQ multiplex PCR assay. Here the immuneACCESS table is served through TCRdb, limited to in-frame sequences with V and J called. Missing clones are a known gap in these copies; in checked studies unresolved V genes cover under half, and the rest lacks a known reason. In this sample the table shows approximately 100,000 clones, 85% of which occur a single time. About two fifths of the sample rests with the top ten. Sequenced input: peripheral blood. Source of these receptors: an elderly man with acute or convalescent COVID-19.

This clone appeared a few times. The genes are TRBV15 and TRBJ1-2; no definite D call. V was shortened by 0 bases and J by 3 bases, with 11 bases between the two germline ends. This CDR3 contains 15 residues. CDR1 and CDR2 from the germline V gene are LNHNV and YYDKDF (reference sequence). The CDR3 coding sequence is TGTGCCACCAGCAGAGATCTGGGCTCGGACTATGGCTACACCTTC. As protein: CATSRDLGSDYGYTF.

The rearrangement joins TRBV27 to TRBJ2-3, with 12 bases matching TRBD2. Germline values: CDR1 MNHEY, CDR2 SMNVEV (reference sequence). CDR3 length: 16 amino acids. J was trimmed by 4 bases and V by 2 bases; bases with no gene match: 4. CDR3 sequence reads: CASSLMLAGGPDTQYF. The DNA of the CDR3 is TGTGCCAGCAGTTTAATGCTAGCGGGAGGGCCAGATACGCAGTATTTT.

The V call is TRBV5-1, the J call TRBJ1-1; 9 bases are shared with TRBD1. J gave up 5 bases and V 1 base, and 9 bases lay outside the gene matches. Per germline, CDR1 SGHRS and CDR2 YFSETQ. CDR3 size: 16 residues. The chain's CDR3 is CASSLSGTGSETEAFF. CDR3 DNA: TGCGCCAGCAGCTTGTCTGGGACAGGGTCAGAAACTGAAGCTTTCTTT.

The chain couples TRBV5-1 to TRBJ2-2; 8 bases are shared with TRBD1. The CDR3 loop spans 15 amino acids. The ends lost 4 bases at V and 3 bases at J; junction bases unmatched: 5. Germline V gives CDR1 SGHRS, CDR2 YFSETQ. DNA of the CDR3: TGCGCCAGCAGCGCCGGGACAGGCTACACCGGGGAGCTGTTTTTT. Encoded protein: CASSAGTGYTGELFF.

The chain is built from TRBV20-1 and TRBJ1-1; D remains ambiguous. Germline V gene sequence: CDR1 DFQATT, CDR2 SNEGSKA (reference sequence). CDR3 length: 11 amino acids. V was clipped by 3 bases and J by 7 bases, with 9 bases between them. In nucleotides, the CDR3 is TGCAGTGCTAGTCTCACCGGTGAAGCTTTCTTT. This encodes CSASLTGEAFF.

The sample holds one count of this clone. This chain joins TRBV18 and TRBJ2-7; D is unresolved. The germline V and J ends were trimmed by 4 bases and 0 bases, with 4 bases remaining between them. CDR1 and CDR2 (germline): KGHSH, LQKENI. The CDR3 totals 12 residues. The CDR3 loop reads CASSRSSYEQYF. The CDR3 DNA sequence: TGTGCCAGCTCACGGAGCTCCTACGAGCAGTACTTC.

This clone was observed a few times. This chain uses TRBV6-5 with TRBJ1-2, with 7 bases fitting TRBD1. Germline-derived CDR1 and CDR2 are MNHEY and SVGAGI. The trim removed 0 bases at V and 0 bases at J, leaving 4 bases unmatched. This CDR3 has 16 residues. The CDR3 DNA reads as TGTGCCAGCAGTTACTCTTGGCAGGGGGCTAACTATGGCTACACCTTC. Translation gives CASSYSWQGANYGYTF.

The chain recombines TRBV2 with TRBJ2-5, with D possibly matching TRBD2 (5 bases). Germline values: CDR1 SNHLY, CDR2 FYNNEI. The V and J ends lost 6 bases and 7 bases respectively, with 18 bases between them. This CDR3 has 14 residues. The DNA of the CDR3 is TGTGCCAGCAGAATTAGAAGCGGTGCTGTGACCCAGTACTTC. It encodes CASRIRSGAVTQYF.

The chain combines TRBV7-3 with TRBJ2-2, with 8 bases lining up with TRBD2. This CDR3 spans 17 amino acids. Unmatched junction bases numbered 9, after V lost 3 bases and J lost 3 bases. Germline CDR1 and CDR2: SGHTA and FQGTGA. Here the CDR3 reads CASSFSGSGAHTGELFF. In DNA, the CDR3 is TGTGCCAGCAGCTTCTCGGGTAGCGGGGCCCACACCGGGGAGCTGTTTTTT.

This chain joins TRBV30 and TRBJ1-4; 9 positions match TRBD1. V was pared by 5 bases and J by 13 bases, with 14 bases of the junction left unmatched. The CDR3 sequence is 14 residues long. Germline-derived CDR1 and CDR2 are GTSNPN and SVGIG (reference sequence). The CDR3 region is CAWGRGQGARSLFF. CDR3 sequence (DNA): TGTGCCTGGGGGAGGGGACAGGGAGCTCGGTCACTGTTTTTT.

The chain has TRBV29-1 and TRBJ2-2; D is ambiguous. CDR1 SQVTM and CDR2 ANQGSEA come from the germline V gene. CDR3 length: 14 residues. The V gene lost 3 bases and the J gene lost 2 bases, with 10 bases spanning the gap. This CDR3 is CSVDGQANTGELFF. The CDR3 DNA reads TGCAGCGTTGACGGTCAGGCTAACACCGGGGAGCTGTTTTTT.

The chain couples TRBV21-1 to TRBJ2-2; the table's D call of TRBD1 was not tested on the DNA. TRBV21-1 is recorded as a pseudogene. This CDR3 spans 15 amino acids. CDR3 sequence reads: CASSRGGQSPGELFF. CDR3 nucleotide sequence: TGTGCCAGCAGCAGGGGTGGACAGAGCCCCGGGGAGCTGTTTTTT.

In this sample, this clone turned up a few times. The V gene is TRBV7-8, the J gene TRBJ2-7; D unclear. V lost 0 bases and J lost 3, with 9 bases in between. The CDR3 is 14 amino acids. Germline assignment: CDR1 SGHVS and CDR2 FQNEAQ. CDR3 region: CASSLAPMSYEQYF. In DNA form, the CDR3 reads TGTGCCAGCAGCTTAGCGCCTATGAGCTACGAGCAGTACTTC.

This sequence joins TRBV21-1 and TRBJ2-5; the table's D call, TRBD2, was not checked against the DNA. TRBV21-1 is a recognized pseudogene. The CDR3 sequence is 13 residues long. CDR3 region: CASLVAGVKTQYF. For the CDR3, the DNA is TGTGCCAGCTTGGTAGCGGGAGTCAAGACCCAGTACTTC.

The chain carries TRBV19 and TRBJ1-6; D call uncertain. The germline CDR1 and CDR2 sequences are LNHDA and SQIVND (reference sequence). This CDR3 has 14 residues. V was clipped by 3 bases and J by 4 bases, with 7 bases between them. The CDR3 spells CASSIEQYNSPLHF. CDR3 nucleotide sequence: TGTGCCAGTAGTATTGAACAGTATAATTCACCCCTCCACTTT. Complete variable domain (other parts from reference TRBV19 and TRBJ1-6): DGGITQSPKYLFRKEGQNVTLSCEQNLNHDAMYWYRQDPGQGLRLIYYSQIVNDFQKGDIAEGYSVSREKKESFPLTVTSAQKNPTAFYLCASSIEQYNSPLHFGNGTRLTVT.